The present TCR beta chain was sequenced within a study of blood T cell repertoires in COVID-19. Study-wide background: Collection of acute and convalescent COVID-19 samples took place in the United States, Italy and Spain. Sources were T cells, B-cell-depleted T cells, or PBMCs; the material itself was cDNA or gDNA.

Donors of Cohort 3 who recovered were those that had two negative PCRs, clearance, or symptom resolution. Source study methods: Amplifying reference gene primers gave estimates of nucleated cell counts. Some clones are missing from TCRdb's copy, which holds only in-frame ones; the method was immunoSEQ multiplex PCR. The V and J calls and clone size come from that table; D and trimming were worked out from the DNA. This sample has some 370,000 clones; roughly 87% occur once, and the top ten carry approximately 5%. Per the germline V gene, CDR1 is WSHSY and CDR2 is SAAADI. The CDR3 length is 13 residues. Trimming at V came to 6 bases and at J to 7 bases, leaving 6 bases not matched to a gene.

This chain links TRBV10-2 with TRBJ1-5; 7 nucleotides align to TRBD1. Sequencing was carried out using PBMCs or T cells enriched from blood (not recorded which). The receptor was derived from a woman in her 50s who had recovered from COVID-19. Here the CDR3 DNA reads TGCGCCAGCAGGAATCAGGGGGGCCAGCCCCAGCATTTT. Residues: CASRNQGGQPQHF.